Below, one T cell receptor beta chain is given with its context. Repertoires were generated with immunoSEQ multiplex PCR, while TCRdb's copy carries only in-frame clones and drops some. The repertoire holds tens of thousands of clones, with about 89% as singletons. The sample comes from a study of T cell changes during pregnancy in multiple sclerosis. Trimming pared 4 bases from V and 13 bases from J, leaving 29 bases between. The CDR3 totals 17 residues. The chain has TRBV5-3 and TRBJ2-2; perhaps TRBD1 as D (5 bases). TRBV5-3 is annotated as an ORF whose role is uncertain. This specimen consisted of peripheral blood, obtained in the first trimester of pregnancy. The receptor was derived from a female donor with multiple sclerosis, enrolled in a pregnancy study. As DNA, the CDR3 is TGTGCCAGAAGCGAGCCCTCAAAATTCCCGGCAGGGCCAGGGCTGTTTTTT. It yields the protein CARSEPSKFPAGPGLFF.